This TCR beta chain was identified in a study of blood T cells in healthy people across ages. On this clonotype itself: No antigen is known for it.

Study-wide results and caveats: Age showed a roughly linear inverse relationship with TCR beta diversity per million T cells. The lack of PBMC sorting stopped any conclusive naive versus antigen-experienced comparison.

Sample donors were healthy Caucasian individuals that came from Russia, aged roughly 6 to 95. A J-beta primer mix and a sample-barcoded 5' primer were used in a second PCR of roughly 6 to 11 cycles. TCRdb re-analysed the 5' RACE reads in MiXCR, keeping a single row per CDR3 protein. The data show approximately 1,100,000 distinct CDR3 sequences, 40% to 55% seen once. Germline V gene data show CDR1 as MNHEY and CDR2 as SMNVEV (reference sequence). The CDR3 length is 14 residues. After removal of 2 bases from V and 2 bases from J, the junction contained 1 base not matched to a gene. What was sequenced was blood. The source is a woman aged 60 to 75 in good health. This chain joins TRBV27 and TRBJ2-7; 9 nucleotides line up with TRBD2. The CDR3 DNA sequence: TGTGCCAGCAGTTTACGCGGGAGGGCCTACGAGCAGTACTTC. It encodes CASSLRGRAYEQYF.